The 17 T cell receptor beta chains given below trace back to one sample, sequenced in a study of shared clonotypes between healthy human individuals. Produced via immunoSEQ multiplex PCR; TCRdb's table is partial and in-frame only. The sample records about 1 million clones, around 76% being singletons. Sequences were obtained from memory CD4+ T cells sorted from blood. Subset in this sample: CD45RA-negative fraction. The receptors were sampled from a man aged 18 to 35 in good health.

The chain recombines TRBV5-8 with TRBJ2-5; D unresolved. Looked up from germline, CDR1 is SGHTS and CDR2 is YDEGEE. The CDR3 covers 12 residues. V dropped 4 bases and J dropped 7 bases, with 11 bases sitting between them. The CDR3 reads CASSEEKGTQYF. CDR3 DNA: TGTGCCAGCAGCGAAGAAAAGGGGACCCAGTACTTC.

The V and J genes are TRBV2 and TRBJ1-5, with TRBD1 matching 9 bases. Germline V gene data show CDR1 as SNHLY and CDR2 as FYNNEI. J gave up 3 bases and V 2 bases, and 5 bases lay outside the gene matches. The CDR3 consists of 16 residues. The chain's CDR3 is CASSELGTGLNQPQHF. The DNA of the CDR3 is TGTGCCAGCAGTGAATTGGGGACAGGGCTCAATCAGCCCCAGCATTTT. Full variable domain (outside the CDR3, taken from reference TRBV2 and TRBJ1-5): EPEVTQTPSHQVTQMGQEVILRCVPISNHLYFYWYRQILGQKVEFLVSFYNNEISEKSEIFDDQFSVERPDGSNFTLKIRSTKLEDSAMYFCASSELGTGLNQPQHFGDGTRLSIL.

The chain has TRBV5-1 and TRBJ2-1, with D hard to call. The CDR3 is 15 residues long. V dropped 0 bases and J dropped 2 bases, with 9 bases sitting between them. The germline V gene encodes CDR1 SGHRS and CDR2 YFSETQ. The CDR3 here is CASSLAQSAYNEQFF. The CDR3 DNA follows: TGCGCCAGCAGCTTGGCGCAGTCCGCCTACAATGAGCAGTTCTTC.

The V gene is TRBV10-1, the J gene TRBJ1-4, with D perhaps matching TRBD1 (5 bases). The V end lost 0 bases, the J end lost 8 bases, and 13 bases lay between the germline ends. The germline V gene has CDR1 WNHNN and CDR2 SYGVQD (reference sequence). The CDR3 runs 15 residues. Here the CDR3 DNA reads TGCGCCAGCAGTGAGTCGGGAGGGGTGGGCGAAAAACTGTTTTTT. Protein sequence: CASSESGGVGEKLFF.

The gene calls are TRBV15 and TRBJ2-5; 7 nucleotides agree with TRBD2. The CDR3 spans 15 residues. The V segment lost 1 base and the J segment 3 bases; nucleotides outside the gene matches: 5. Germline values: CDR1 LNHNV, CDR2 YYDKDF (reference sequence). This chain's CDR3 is CATSRGTSVEETQYF. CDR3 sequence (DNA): TGTGCCACCAGCAGAGGCACTAGCGTAGAAGAGACCCAGTACTTC.

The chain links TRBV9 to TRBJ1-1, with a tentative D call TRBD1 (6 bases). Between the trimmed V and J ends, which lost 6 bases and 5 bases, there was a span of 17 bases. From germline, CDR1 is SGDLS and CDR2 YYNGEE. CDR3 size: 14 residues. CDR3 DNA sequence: TGTGCCAGCACCAGAGGGGGGGTTGGGACTGAAGCTTTCTTT. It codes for CASTRGGVGTEAFF.

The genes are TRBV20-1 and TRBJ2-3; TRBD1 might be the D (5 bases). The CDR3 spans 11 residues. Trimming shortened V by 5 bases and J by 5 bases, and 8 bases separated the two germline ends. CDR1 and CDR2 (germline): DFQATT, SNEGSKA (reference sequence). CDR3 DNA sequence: TGCAGTGCTGGCAGGGTAGATACGCAGTATTTT. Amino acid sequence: CSAGRVDTQYF.

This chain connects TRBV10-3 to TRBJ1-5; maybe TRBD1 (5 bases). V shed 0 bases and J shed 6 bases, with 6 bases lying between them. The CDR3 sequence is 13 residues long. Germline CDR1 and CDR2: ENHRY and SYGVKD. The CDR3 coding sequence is TGTGCCATCAGTGAGTCGGGGCTTCAGCCCCAGCATTTT. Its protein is CAISESGLQPQHF.

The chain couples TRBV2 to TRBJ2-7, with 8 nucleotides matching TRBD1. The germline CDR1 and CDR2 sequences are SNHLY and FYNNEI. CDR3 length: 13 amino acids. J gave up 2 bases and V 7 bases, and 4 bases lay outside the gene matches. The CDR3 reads CASKGQATYEQYF. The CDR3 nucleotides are TGTGCCAGCAAGGGACAGGCCACCTACGAGCAGTACTTC. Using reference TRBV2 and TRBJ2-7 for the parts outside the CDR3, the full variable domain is EPEVTQTPSHQVTQMGQEVILRCVPISNHLYFYWYRQILGQKVEFLVSFYNNEISEKSEIFDDQFSVERPDGSNFTLKIRSTKLEDSAMYFCASKGQATYEQYFGPGTRLTVT.

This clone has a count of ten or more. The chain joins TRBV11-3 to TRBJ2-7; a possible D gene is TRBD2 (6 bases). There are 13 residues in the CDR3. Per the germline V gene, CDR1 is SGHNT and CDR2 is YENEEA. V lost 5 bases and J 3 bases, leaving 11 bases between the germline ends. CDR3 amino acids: CASSVGGVYEQYF. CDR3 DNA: TGTGCCAGCAGCGTCGGGGGTGTCTACGAGCAGTACTTC.

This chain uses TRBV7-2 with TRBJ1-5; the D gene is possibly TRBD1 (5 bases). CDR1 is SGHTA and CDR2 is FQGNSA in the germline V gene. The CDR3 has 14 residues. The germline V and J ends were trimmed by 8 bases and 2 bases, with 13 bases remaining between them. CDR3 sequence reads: CASALGGGNQPQHF. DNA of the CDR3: TGTGCCAGCGCCCTGGGGGGTGGCAATCAGCCCCAGCATTTT.

This CDR3 is CASSPGLIRKEQYF. The CDR3 nucleotides are TGTGCCAGCAGTCCTGGCCTCATCCGGAAGGAGCAGTACTTC. The chain combines TRBV11-2 with TRBJ2-7; no reliable D call. The CDR3 length is 14 residues. V was clipped by 6 bases and J by 7 bases, with 19 bases between them. The germline V gene has CDR1 SGHAT and CDR2 FQNNGV.

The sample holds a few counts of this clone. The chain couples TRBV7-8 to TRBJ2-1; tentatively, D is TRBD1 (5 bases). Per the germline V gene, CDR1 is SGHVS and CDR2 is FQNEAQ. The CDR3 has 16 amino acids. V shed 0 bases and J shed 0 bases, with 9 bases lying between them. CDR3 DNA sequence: TGTGCCAGCAGCTTAGCAGACAGAGCCTCCTACAATGAGCAGTTCTTC. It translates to CASSLADRASYNEQFF.

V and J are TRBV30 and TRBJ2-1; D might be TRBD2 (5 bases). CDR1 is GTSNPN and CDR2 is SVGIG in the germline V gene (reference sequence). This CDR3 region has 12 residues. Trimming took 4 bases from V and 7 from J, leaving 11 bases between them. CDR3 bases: TGTGCCTGGAAAGGGCCGGGGAATGAGCAGTTCTTC. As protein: CAWKGPGNEQFF.

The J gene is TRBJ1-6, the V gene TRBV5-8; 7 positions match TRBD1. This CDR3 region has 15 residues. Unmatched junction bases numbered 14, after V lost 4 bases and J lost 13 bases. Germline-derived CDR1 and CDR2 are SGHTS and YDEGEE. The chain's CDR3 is CASSPGGGAVYPLHF. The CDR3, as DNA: TGTGCCAGCAGCCCGGGAGGGGGCGCCGTTTATCCCCTCCACTTT.

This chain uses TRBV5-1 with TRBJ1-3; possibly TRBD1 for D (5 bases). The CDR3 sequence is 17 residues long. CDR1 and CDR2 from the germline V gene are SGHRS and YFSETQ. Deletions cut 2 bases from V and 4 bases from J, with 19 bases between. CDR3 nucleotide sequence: TGCGCCAGCAGCTTTGGCCAGCAAGGGGCATCAGGAAACACCATATATTTT. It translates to CASSFGQQGASGNTIYF.

The CDR3 sequence: CASSSAGQASYGANVLTF. The CDR3, as DNA: TGCGCCAGCAGCTCGGCGGGACAGGCTTCTTATGGGGCCAACGTCCTGACTTTC. The V call is TRBV5-1, the J call TRBJ2-6; 8 bases agree with TRBD1. Losses at the gene ends were 3 bases for V and 3 bases for J; bases not matched to a gene: 11. This CDR3 comprises 18 residues. Germline lookup yields CDR1 SGHRS and CDR2 YFSETQ.